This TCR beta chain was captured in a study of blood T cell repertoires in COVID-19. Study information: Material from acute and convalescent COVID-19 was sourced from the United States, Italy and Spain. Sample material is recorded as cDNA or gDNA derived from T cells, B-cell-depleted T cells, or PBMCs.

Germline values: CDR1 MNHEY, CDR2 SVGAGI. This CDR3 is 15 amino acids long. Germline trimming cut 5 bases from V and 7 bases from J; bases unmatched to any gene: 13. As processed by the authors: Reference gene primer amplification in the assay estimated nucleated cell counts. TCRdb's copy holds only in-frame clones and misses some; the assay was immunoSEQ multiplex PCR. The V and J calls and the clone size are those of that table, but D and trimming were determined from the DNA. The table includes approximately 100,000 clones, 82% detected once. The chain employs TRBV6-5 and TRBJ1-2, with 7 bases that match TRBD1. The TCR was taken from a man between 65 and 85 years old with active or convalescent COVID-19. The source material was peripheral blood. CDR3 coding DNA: TGTGCCAGCAGTCTCACAACCCGGACAGGAGGTGGCTACACCTTC. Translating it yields CASSLTTRTGGGYTF.